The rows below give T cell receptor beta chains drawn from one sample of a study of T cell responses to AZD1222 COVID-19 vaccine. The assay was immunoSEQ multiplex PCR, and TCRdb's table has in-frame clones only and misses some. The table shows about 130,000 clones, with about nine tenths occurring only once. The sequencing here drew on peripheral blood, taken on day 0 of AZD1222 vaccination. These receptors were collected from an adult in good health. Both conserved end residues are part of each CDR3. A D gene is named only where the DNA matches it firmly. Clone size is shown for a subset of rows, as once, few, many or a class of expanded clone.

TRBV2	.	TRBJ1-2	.	TGTGCCAGCGGAGGGGCCGCTAACTATGGCTACACCTTC	CASGGAANYGYTF
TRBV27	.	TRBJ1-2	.	TGTGCCAGCAGTTTATCCCCAGGGCGGCGTGGCTACACCTTC	CASSLSPGRRGYTF
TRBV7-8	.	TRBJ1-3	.	TGTGCCAGCAGCCCACAACCCAGGGAGTTGTCTGGAAACACCATATATTTT	CASSPQPRELSGNTIYF
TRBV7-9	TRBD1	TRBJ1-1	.	TGTGCCAGCAGCTACGGACAGGGGAAGGATGAAGCTTTCTTT	CASSYGQGKDEAFF
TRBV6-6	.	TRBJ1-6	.	TGTGCCAGCAGTTACCCCAACGGTTTGGCTTCACCCCTCCACTTT	CASSYPNGLASPLHF
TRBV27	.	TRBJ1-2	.	TGTGCCAGCAGTTTAGACGGGGACTATGGCTACACCTTC	CASSLDGDYGYTF
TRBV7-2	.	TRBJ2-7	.	TGTGCCAGCAGCCCCCCATCATACGAGCAGTACTTC	CASSPPSYEQYF
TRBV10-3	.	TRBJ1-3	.	TGTGCCATCGGCCCCGACTCAAGCTCTGGAAACACCATATATTTT	CAIGPDSSSGNTIYF
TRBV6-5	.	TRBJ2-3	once	TGTGCCAGCAAAATTGTAGGTTTAACAGATACGCAGTATTTT	CASKIVGLTDTQYF
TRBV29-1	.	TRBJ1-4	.	TGCAGCGTTGGTCCAGCAACTAATGAAAAACTGTTTTTT	CSVGPATNEKLFF
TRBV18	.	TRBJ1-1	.	TGTGCCAGCTCACCGTGGGGGCCGAACACTGAAGCTTTCTTT	CASSPWGPNTEAFF
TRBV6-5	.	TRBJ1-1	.	TGTGCCAGTCTCATGAACACTGAAGCTTTCTTT	CASLMNTEAFF
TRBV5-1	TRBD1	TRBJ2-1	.	TGCGCCAGCAGCTCAGGGGACAGGGATTACAATGAGCAGTTCTTC	CASSSGDRDYNEQFF
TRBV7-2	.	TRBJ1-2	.	TGTGCCAGCAGCTACGGTGGCAGTCGACTCTTCTGGGGCTACACCTTC	CASSYGGSRLFWGYTF